These T cell receptor beta chains were read from a single sample in a study of shared clonotypes between healthy human individuals. Generated by immunoSEQ multiplex PCR, the TCRdb table keeps only in-frame clones and is missing some. This sample carries around 430,000 clones, around 75% of them seen once, and the ten largest clones take around 14%. Sequenced sample: PBMCs. These receptors were taken from a woman in her thirties or forties in good health. Some clones in this sample may be carry-over from other donors' samples. The CDR3 runs from the conserved cysteine through the conserved F or W. The D gene is left open where the match is weak. The listing skips clone size in some rows; elsewhere it reads once, few, many or a size class.

TRBD1 TRBJ2-1 16 TRBV11-3 few TGTGCCAGCAGCTCGGGACAGGTTAGCTCCTACAATGAGCAGTTCTTC CASSSGQVSSYNEQFF
. TRBJ2-6 14 TRBV19 many TGTGCCAGTAGTAAGGGTTCGGGGGCCAACGTCCTGACTTTC CASSKGSGANVLTF
. TRBJ2-2 15 TRBV7-3 . TGTGCCAGCAGCCTCCTTGGGGGAAGCACCGGGGAGCTGTTTTTT CASSLLGGSTGELFF
TRBD2 TRBJ2-7 18 TRBV4-1 . TGCGCCAGCAGCTCGGGACTAGCGGGAGTAAGGGCATTATACGAGCAGTACTTC CASSSGLAGVRALYEQYF
TRBD1 TRBJ1-4 15 TRBV7-9 . TGTGCCAGCAGCCCCCGCGGGACAGGGAATGAAAAACTGTTTTTT CASSPRGTGNEKLFF
TRBD1 TRBJ1-5 17 TRBV27 . TGTGCCAGCAGTTTACGTGTGGCAGGGGGCCTCAATCAGCCCCAGCATTTT CASSLRVAGGLNQPQHF
. TRBJ2-7 12 TRBV5-1 . TGCGCCAGCAGCTTGGGTCTAGCGGAGCAGTACTTC CASSLGLAEQYF
. TRBJ2-5 15 TRBV7-2 . TGTGCCAGCAGCTACGGGACCGCCCCTCGGGAGACCCAGTACTTC CASSYGTAPRETQYF
. TRBJ2-7 15 TRBV7-9 . TGTGCCAGCAGCTCAACCGGGACCCCTACCTACGAGCAGTACTTC CASSSTGTPTYEQYF
TRBD1 TRBJ2-5 14 TRBV27 . TGTGCCAGCAGTCTCCCAGGACAGGGCGAGACCCAGTACTTC CASSLPGQGETQYF
. TRBJ2-4 16 TRBV5-1 . TGCGCCAGCAGCTTGGAGACTGGACACCCCGTGGACATTCAGTACTTC CASSLETGHPVDIQYF
TRBD2 TRBJ2-7 17 TRBV4-1 . TGCGCCAGCAGCCGAAGACTTGGGACTAGCGGGAGTTACGAGCAGTACTTC CASSRRLGTSGSYEQYF
. TRBJ1-5 14 TRBV11-2 . TGTGCCAGCAGCTTAGATCCTATGGATCAGCCCCAGCATTTT CASSLDPMDQPQHF
. TRBJ2-7 16 TRBV5-1 once TGCGCCAGCGGATTAGGGCTGGGACGGGGACCCTACGAGCAGTACTTC CASGLGLGRGPYEQYF
. TRBJ1-4 15 TRBV6-1 . TGTGCCATCAGTGAGTCTGCGGCAACTAATGAAAAACTGTTTTTT CAISESAATNEKLFF
. TRBJ1-1 14 TRBV30 . TGTGCCTGGAGTGTAGGGGGGGCGAACACTGAAGCTTTCTTT CAWSVGGANTEAFF
. TRBJ2-5 16 TRBV18 . TGTGCCAGCTCACCACCGGGGCAGGGGATAGGAGAGACCCAGTACTTC CASSPPGQGIGETQYF
. TRBJ1-1 15 TRBV18 . TGTGCCAGCTCACCAGTAAGCAGCAGGAACACTGAAGCTTTCTTT CASSPVSSRNTEAFF
. TRBJ2-7 14 TRBV5-1 . TGCGCCAGCAGCTCCGGGAGTGGAGCCTACGAGCAGTACTTC CASSSGSGAYEQYF
. TRBJ2-1 12 TRBV7-9 . TGTGCCAGCAGCTTTGGATTTGCGGAGCAGTTCTTC CASSFGFAEQFF
. TRBJ2-1 17 TRBV29-1 . TGCAGCGTTGAAGATTGGAGGGCTCCAAGCTCCTACAATGAGCAGTTCTTC CSVEDWRAPSSYNEQFF
TRBD1 TRBJ2-5 16 TRBV6-1 . TGTGCCAGCAGTGAAACAGGGGCCCGGGCCCAAGAGACCCAGTACTTC CASSETGARAQETQYF
. TRBJ2-3 15 TRBV7-3 . TGTGCCAGCAGCTTAGAAGGGTCTAGCACAGATACGCAGTATTTT CASSLEGSSTDTQYF